This T cell receptor beta chain was identified during a study of blood T cell repertoires in COVID-19 (dated by TCRdb to 2020 to 2021). Turning to the overall study: Samples covering the acute and convalescent phases of COVID-19 were provided by collaborators in the United States, Italy and Spain. The repertoires were released in a freely available public database intended as a resource for research on the immune response to SARS-CoV-2. The dataset comprised deeply sampled blood TCRbeta repertoires from subjects exposed to, actively infected with, or recovered from COVID-19. Samples came from the ongoing ImmuneRACE study (first 160 participants) plus 1,254 subjects from 6 global collaborators. The prospective study material was composed of cDNA or gDNA derived from T cells, B-cell-depleted T cells, or PBMCs. A de-identified subject ID, COVID-19 status, age in years and sex were almost always included in the sample metadata. Where available, HLA class I and class II types were obtained from metadata supplied by the sample provider rather than from assay-based typing. The paper's findings and limits, for the study overall: Clinical and demographic metadata were provided uncurated, with the amount varying by source and participant.

This clone was picked up one time. Its antigen has not been determined. One base away there is no much larger clone; base qualities are not given. The collaborating institutions used their own protocols to collect whole blood in K2EDTA tubes. For TCRbeta analysis, collaborators shipped samples as frozen whole blood, isolated PBMCs, or DNA extracted from either of those sample types. TCRbeta CDR3 regions were amplified from genomic DNA using the immunoSEQ Assay, a bias-controlled multiplex PCR. In the authors' own workflow: The number of nucleated cells in each sample was estimated by amplification of reference gene primers within the assay. To quantify the absolute abundance of each unique TCRbeta CDR3 rearrangement, sequence reads were collapsed and filtered. Productive Simpson clonality was computed per sample as the square root of Simpson's diversity index over productive rearrangements. Sourced from immuneACCESS, this table was stored by TCRdb with only in-frame sequences that have V and J called. A share of the clones is absent; for the studies checked, an unresolved V gene accounts for under half, and the remainder has no known explanation. That table furnishes V, J and clone size, whereas the DNA furnished D and trimming. The sample yields fewer than 200,000 clones; 86% were counted once. The ten largest clones represent 7.5% to 10% of the sample.

Taken from the germline V gene, the CDR1 and CDR2 loops are SGDLS and YYNGEE. The CDR3 goes from the cysteine to the phenylalanine over 18 residues. CDR3 DNA only is kept here, 54 bases in frame from base 1. Trimming takes 4 bases from V and 1 base from J, and the germline ends sit 21 bases apart. The sample taken for sequencing was peripheral blood. This receptor was taken from a man aged 45-60 years with active or convalescent COVID-19. This sequence uses TRBV9 and TRBJ1-3; TRBD1 is a possible D gene, resting on 6 matching bases. The DNA sequence reads TGTGCCAGCAGCCCGCCGTGGCAGGGGCTCGATTCTGGAAACACCATATATTTT. Translation gives CASSPPWQGLDSGNTIYF.